These 9 T cell receptor beta chains were sequenced from one sample in a study of blood T cells in healthy people across ages. Together with a sample-barcoded 5' primer, a J-beta primer mix was included in a second PCR lasting about 6 to 11 cycles. TCRdb analysed the 5' RACE reads with MiXCR anew, one entry per CDR3 protein. The sample has about 320,000 distinct CDR3 sequences; around 30% are singletons. Sequencing was carried out using blood. The receptors originated from a woman aged 70-85 years in good health.

This clonotype was seen more than once but under ten times. The rearrangement joins TRBV14 to TRBJ1-1, with D possibly being TRBD1 (5 bases). This CDR3 spans 14 amino acids. The germline V gene has CDR1 SGHDN and CDR2 FVKESK. V lost 6 bases and J 4 bases, leaving 15 bases between the germline ends. The CDR3 protein is CASSLRETATEAFF. CDR3 sequence (DNA): TGTGCCAGCAGTCTCAGGGAAACTGCCACTGAAGCTTTCTTT.

A few counts support this clonotype. The chain uses TRBV20-1 and TRBJ2-7; D is unresolved. Germline CDR1 is DFQATT and CDR2 is SNEGSKA (reference sequence). The CDR3 runs 16 residues. V was pared by 1 base and J by 0 bases, with 16 bases between. The CDR3 DNA reads as TGCAGTGCTAGAGGTCGCAGCGAGCAGTACTCCTACGAGCAGTACTTC. This gives the protein CSARGRSEQYSYEQYF.

The J gene is TRBJ2-3, the V gene TRBV5-5; D is tentatively TRBD1 or TRBD2 (5 bases each). Germline V CDR1 and CDR2: SGHKS, YYEKEE (reference sequence). The CDR3 has 15 amino acids. V dropped 0 bases and J dropped 6 bases, with 14 bases sitting between them. The CDR3 coding sequence is TGTGCCAGCAGCTTGGTAAGAGGGGCGTTGGATACGCAGTATTTT. This gives the protein CASSLVRGALDTQYF.

The sample holds a few counts of this clonotype. The rearrangement joins TRBV28 to TRBJ2-4, with TRBD2 identical over 7 bases. Trimming took 7 bases from V and 4 from J; bases not matched to a gene: 4. Looked up from germline, CDR1 is MDHEN and CDR2 is SYDVKM. The CDR3 has 13 residues. CDR3 in amino acids: CASKRDAKNIQYF. The CDR3, as DNA: TGTGCCAGCAAGCGGGATGCGAAAAACATTCAGTACTTC.

In its sample, this clonotype was seen a few times. The chain carries TRBV7-2 and TRBJ2-3; no definite D call. Trimming removed 3 bases from V and 0 bases from J, with 10 bases in between. The CDR3 has 15 residues. Germline V CDR1 and CDR2: SGHTA, FQGNSA. This CDR3 is CASSFRPRSTDTQYF. Written as DNA, the CDR3 is TGTGCCAGCAGCTTTCGACCGAGAAGCACAGATACGCAGTATTTT. Supplemented by reference TRBV7-2 and TRBJ2-3, the full variable domain reads GAGVSQSPSNKVTEKGKDVELRCDPISGHTALYWYRQSLGQGLEFLIYFQGNSAPDKSGLPSDRFSAERTGGSVSTLTIQRTQQEDSAVYLCASSFRPRSTDTQYFGPGTRLTVL.

This clonotype was counted between two and nine times. The chain is built from TRBV6-2 or TRBV6-3 and TRBJ2-2, with 7 nucleotides matching TRBD1. The length of the CDR3 is 15 residues. V lost 6 bases, J lost 4 bases, and 8 bases stayed unmatched. The germline gives CDR1 MNHEY, CDR2 SVGEGT. CDR3 nucleotide sequence: TGTGCCAGCAGGCCGGGACAGAAGAGCACCGGGGAGCTGTTTTTT. It is translated as CASRPGQKSTGELFF.

The chain uses TRBV28 and TRBJ2-7; 11 bases map to TRBD1. Trimming took 4 bases from V and 2 from J; bases not matched to a gene: 4. The CDR3 is 15 residues long. Germline CDR1 reads MDHEN; CDR2 reads SYDVKM. CDR3 sequence: CASSSGQGAAYEQYF. DNA of the CDR3: TGTGCCAGCAGTTCCGGACAGGGGGCGGCCTACGAGCAGTACTTC.

This clonotype has just a few counts. The chain recombines TRBV29-1 with TRBJ1-2; 8 nucleotides agree with TRBD1. This CDR3 spans 15 amino acids. Germline V lookup: CDR1 SQVTM, CDR2 ANQGSEA. Germline trimming cut 3 bases from V and 4 bases from J; bases unmatched to any gene: 10. The CDR3 sequence: CSVEKDRATPYGYTF. The DNA of the CDR3 is TGCAGCGTTGAGAAGGACAGGGCAACCCCCTATGGCTACACCTTC.

The chain combines TRBV6-5 with TRBJ1-4; TRBD1 is a possible D gene (5 bases). CDR1 and CDR2 from the germline V gene are MNHEY and SVGAGI. The CDR3 spans 14 residues. V lost 6 bases, J lost 8 bases, and 16 bases lay in between. CDR3 coding DNA: TGTGCCAGCAGCCGAGGCGGGGGTAACGAAAAACTGTTTTTT. It is translated as CASSRGGGNEKLFF.